This T cell receptor beta chain was profiled in a study of blood T cell repertoires in COVID-19. Clones were sequenced by immunoSEQ multiplex PCR, and TCRdb holds only the in-frame ones, with some missing. The sample yields approximately 190,000 clones, about 86% seen once. V was clipped by 0 bases and J by 2 bases, with 20 bases between them. The CDR3 spans 17 residues. Germline V gene sequence: CDR1 GTSNPN, CDR2 SVGIG (reference sequence). The sequenced sample was peripheral blood. The TCR was taken from a man younger than 40 with active or convalescent COVID-19. The chain combines TRBV30 with TRBJ2-7; D is unclear. The CDR3 is CAWSVTVNLRNAYEQYF. For the CDR3, the DNA is TGTGCCTGGAGTGTAACAGTGAATTTACGGAACGCCTACGAGCAGTACTTC.